Given below is one T cell receptor beta chain in context. Its antigen is unidentified. Some clones are missing from TCRdb's copy, which holds only in-frame ones; the method was immunoSEQ multiplex PCR. The sample has approximately 50,000 clones; less than 80% are singletons. This record belongs to a study of a mutant IDH1 vaccine in newly diagnosed glioma. Overall study context: Either 4-6 weeks after radiotherapy alone or alongside temozolomide, vaccination was begun. Treated patients showed a male proportion of about 60%, a female proportion of about 40%, and a mean age of around 40 years. Findings and caveats of the study: Pseudoprogression apparently tracked independently of changes in top peripheral T cell clonotypes.

Time point described: week 35, safety follow-up. Vaccinated patients received 300 ug of mutant IDH1 20-mer peptide per dose, with topical imiquimod. The patients received vaccinations eight times, in weeks 1, 3, 5, 7, 11, 15, 19 and 23. The junction had 7 bases not matched to a gene; V was cut back by 0 bases and J by 0 bases. The CDR3 is 18 residues long. Germline V gives CDR1 SGHDT, CDR2 YYEEEE. The J gene is TRBJ2-1, the V gene TRBV5-6; TRBD1 aligns across 9 bases. Sample: PBMCs, taken from a glioma patient whose treatment included an IDH1 peptide vaccine. The receptor comes from a middle-aged man with glioma. CDR3 protein: CASSLEGQGLTSYNEQFF. The DNA of the CDR3 is TGTGCCAGCAGCTTGGAGGGACAGGGCCTAACCTCCTACAATGAGCAGTTCTTC.